This T cell receptor beta chain appears in the sequencing data of a study of human CD8 memory T cell subsets. By frequency, this clonotype registers medium-sized (0.01 to 0.1%). Its matching antigen is unknown. Study findings and constraints: By Chao1 estimates, precursor exhausted T cells appeared less diverse than stem-like memory T cells. T cell repertoires from the stem-like memory and precursor exhausted subsets showed minimal mutual overlap.

Sequencing libraries of TCR beta were made by UMI-labeled 5' RACE. TCRdb reprocessed the 5' RACE reads, with one entry per CDR3 protein and no DNA. The table gives about 10,000 distinct CDR3 sequences; the top ten clones make up 9.5% of it. The CDR3 is 15 residues long. Germline V gene lookup returns CDR1 MNHEY and CDR2 SMNVEV (reference sequence). This TCR came from a human donor in good health. The source material was CD8+ stem-like memory T cells (TSCM and TCM) sorted from PBMCs. Subset in this sample: stem-like memory CD8 T cells (TSTEM), CCR7+ PD-1- TIGIT-. The chain is built from TRBV27 and TRBJ2-1; there is no DNA to check the TCRdb D call of TRBD1. The CDR3 reads CASRPRGLSYNEQFF.